This record covers a single T cell receptor (beta chain). Data came from immunoSEQ multiplex PCR; TCRdb stores just in-frame clones and leaves some out. The sample has 35,000 to 45,000 clones; 75% to 90% are singletons. The data stem from a study of OX40 agonist ivuxolimab in advanced cancers. CDR3 length: 14 amino acids. Germline V gene data show CDR1 as MGHRA and CDR2 as YSYEKL. V was shortened by 4 bases and J by 6 bases, with 16 bases between the two germline ends. Sequenced here: CD4+ or CD8+ T cells sorted from blood, sampled in a trial of the OX40 agonist ivuxolimab. This chain links TRBV4-1 with TRBJ2-7, with D perhaps matching TRBD2 (6 bases). This receptor was identified in an adult with an advanced solid tumor such as melanoma, head and neck, liver or kidney cancer. CDR3 nucleotide sequence: TGCGCCAGCAGCCCCCTGGGAGGAGGTCGCGAGCAGTACTTC. Protein: CASSPLGGGREQYF.